This T cell receptor beta chain was identified in a study of early T cells in non-severe SARS-CoV-2 infection. For the study at large: The study sequenced bulk RNA from unsorted whole blood, with chains unpaired.

The sample holds a few counts of this clonotype. A single record per CDR3 protein comes from TCRdb applying MiXCR to the 5' RACE reads. The table lists about 67,000 distinct CDR3 sequences, around a tenth of them singletons. The receptor was derived from an adult who was a healthcare worker with PCR-confirmed SARS-CoV-2 infection or an uninfected control (not recorded which). Sequences were obtained from whole blood.

The CDR3 is CASSLRTPQGGYTF. For the CDR3, the DNA is TGTGCCAGCAGCTTAAGGACCCCCCAAGGGGGCTACACCTTC. The V call is TRBV7-2, the J call TRBJ1-2; D uncertain. From germline, CDR1 is SGHTA and CDR2 FQGNSA. V gave up 2 bases and J gave up 8 bases, with 15 bases separating them. The CDR3 length is 14 residues.